This paragraph covers one TCR beta chain sequence. The antigen remains undetermined. These data come from a study of CD4+ T cells in melanoma. Findings and limits, study-wide: Neoantigen-specific CD4+ T cells in melanoma reportedly had diverse differentiation states.

Method: immunoSEQ multiplex PCR; TCRdb's copy keeps in-frame clones and lacks some. The sample contains some 110,000 clones, about 90% of which appear only once. Germline loops: CDR1 SGDLS, CDR2 YYNGEE. This CDR3 comprises 16 residues. Germline trimming cut 4 bases from V and 8 bases from J; bases unmatched to any gene: 14. The receptor was derived from a human donor with melanoma. This chain links TRBV9 with TRBJ2-1, with 8 bases lining up with TRBD1. Sequenced material: peripheral blood. The CDR3 DNA reads TGTGCCAGCAGCCCCTCAGGAACAGGGGGATTCGATGAGCAGTTCTTC. The encoded protein is CASSPSGTGGFDEQFF.